This T cell receptor (beta chain) was sequenced during a study of identical twins. TCRdb fed the 5' RACE reads into MiXCR, producing one record per CDR3 protein. The sample includes 1.5 million to 2 million distinct CDR3 sequences, less than 40% of them seen just once. This clonotype was counted between two and nine times. What it binds is unknown. Regarding the study as a whole: There was an excess of low generation probability in the out-of-frame alpha sequences that twins shared.

The source material was cord blood. The source is a newborn girl in good health.

Here the CDR3 reads CSGRGSEKLFF. DNA for the CDR3: TGCAGTGGGCGGGGAAGTGAAAAACTGTTTTTT. The V gene is TRBV20-1, the J gene TRBJ1-4; D unresolved. The V and J ends lost 7 bases and 7 bases respectively, with 10 bases between them. The germline gives CDR1 DFQATT, CDR2 SNEGSKA (reference sequence). The length of the CDR3 is 11 residues.